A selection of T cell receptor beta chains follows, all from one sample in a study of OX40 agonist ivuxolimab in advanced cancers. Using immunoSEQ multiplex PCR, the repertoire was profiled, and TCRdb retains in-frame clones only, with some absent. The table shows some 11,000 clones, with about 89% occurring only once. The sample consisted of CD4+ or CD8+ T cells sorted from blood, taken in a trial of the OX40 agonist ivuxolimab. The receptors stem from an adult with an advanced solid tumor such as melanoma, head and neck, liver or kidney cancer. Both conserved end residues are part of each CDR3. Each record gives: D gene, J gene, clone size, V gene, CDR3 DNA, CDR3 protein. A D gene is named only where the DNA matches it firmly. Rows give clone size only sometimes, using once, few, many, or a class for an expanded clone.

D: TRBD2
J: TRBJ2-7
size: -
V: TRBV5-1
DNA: TGCGCCAGCAGCTTGTCTAGCGGGAACGACGAGCAGTACTTC
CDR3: CASSLSSGNDEQYF

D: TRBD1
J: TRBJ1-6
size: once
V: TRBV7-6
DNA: TGTGCCAGCAGCTTAGAGCAGGGGGCGAGTAATTCACCCCTCCACTTT
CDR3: CASSLEQGASNSPLHF

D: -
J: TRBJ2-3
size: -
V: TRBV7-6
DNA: TGTGCCAGCAGCCCTATGGTTCGGGGACTCGAGGGGTTTGATACGCAGTATTTT
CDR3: CASSPMVRGLEGFDTQYF

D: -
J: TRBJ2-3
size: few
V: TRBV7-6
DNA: TGTGCCAGCAGCCATCTAGCCGGCACAGATACGCAGTATTTT
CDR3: CASSHLAGTDTQYF

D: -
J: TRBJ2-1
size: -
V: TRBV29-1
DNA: TGCAGCGTTGGACAGGACTACAATGAGCAGTTCTTC
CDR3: CSVGQDYNEQFF

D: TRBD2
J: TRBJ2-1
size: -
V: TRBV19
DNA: TGTGCCAGTAGTATAGATTCGGGGCTAGCGGGAACCTACAATGAGCAGTTCTTC
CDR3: CASSIDSGLAGTYNEQFF

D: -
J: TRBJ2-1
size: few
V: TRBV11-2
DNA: TGTGCCAGCCGAATTCGGAACAATGAGCAGTTCTTC
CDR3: CASRIRNNEQFF

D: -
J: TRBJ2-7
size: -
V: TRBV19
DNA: TGTGCCAGTAGTGCCGGGGATTCCTACGAGCAGTACTTC
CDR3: CASSAGDSYEQYF

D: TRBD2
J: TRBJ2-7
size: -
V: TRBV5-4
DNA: TGTGCCAGCAGCTTCGGATCGGGGGGCGAGCAGTACTTC
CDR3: CASSFGSGGEQYF

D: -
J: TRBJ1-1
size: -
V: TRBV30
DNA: TGTGCCTGGAGTGTAGGCGGGAACACTGAAGCTTTCTTT
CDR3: CAWSVGGNTEAFF

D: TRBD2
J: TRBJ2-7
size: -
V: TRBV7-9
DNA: TGTGCCAGCAGCTTAAGGGCTAGCGGGCAGGAGCCCTACGAGCAGTACTTC
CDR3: CASSLRASGQEPYEQYF

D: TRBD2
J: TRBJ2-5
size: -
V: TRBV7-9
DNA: TGTGCCAGCAGCCTCACTGTGACAGCGGGAGTGTATGAGACCCAGTACTTC
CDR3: CASSLTVTAGVYETQYF

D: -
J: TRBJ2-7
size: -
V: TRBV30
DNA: TGTGCCTGGAAAGATGACGGATCCTACGAGCAGTACTTC
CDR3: CAWKDDGSYEQYF

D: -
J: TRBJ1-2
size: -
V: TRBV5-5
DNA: TGTGCCAGCAGCTTGGAAGGGGATTTATATGGCTACACCTTC
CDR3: CASSLEGDLYGYTF

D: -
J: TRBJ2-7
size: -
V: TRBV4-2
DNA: TGTGCCAGCAGCTATAGACAGTACTCCTACGAGCAGTACTTC
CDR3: CASSYRQYSYEQYF

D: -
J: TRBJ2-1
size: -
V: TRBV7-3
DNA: TGTGCCAGCAGCTTATCACTTTACAATGAGCAGTTCTTC
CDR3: CASSLSLYNEQFF

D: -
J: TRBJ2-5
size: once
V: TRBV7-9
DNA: TGTGCCAGCAGCTGGGAGGACCAAGAGACCCAGTACTTC
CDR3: CASSWEDQETQYF

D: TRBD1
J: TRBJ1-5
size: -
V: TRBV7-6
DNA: TGTGCCAGCAGCTTAGGAGGTCGGCAGGGGGGTCAGCCCCAGCATTTT
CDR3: CASSLGGRQGGQPQHF

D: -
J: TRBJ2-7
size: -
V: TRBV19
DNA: TGTGCCAGTAGTATAGGCGGGTCTTCCTACGAGCAGTACTTC
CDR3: CASSIGGSSYEQYF

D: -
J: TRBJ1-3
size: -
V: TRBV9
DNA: TGTGCCAGCAGCGTAGGGGTGGAACTTGGAAACACCATATATTTT
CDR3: CASSVGVELGNTIYF

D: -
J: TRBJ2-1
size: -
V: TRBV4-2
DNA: TGTGCCAGCAGCCAAGGCGGGATGCAACAGGGGTCTGGCAATGAGCAGTTCTTC
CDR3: CASSQGGMQQGSGNEQFF

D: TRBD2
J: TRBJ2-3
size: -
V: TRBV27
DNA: TGTGCCAGCAGTTCCTTATGGTCTAGCGGGATTTCCCATACGCAGTATTTT
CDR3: CASSSLWSSGISHTQYF

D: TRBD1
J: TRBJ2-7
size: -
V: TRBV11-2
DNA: TGTGCCAGCAGCTTAGTGACAGGGGGGGACGAGCAGTACTTC
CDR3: CASSLVTGGDEQYF

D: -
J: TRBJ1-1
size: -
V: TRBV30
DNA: TGTGCCTGGAGTACGACGGTGAACACTGAAGCTTTCTTT
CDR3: CAWSTTVNTEAFF

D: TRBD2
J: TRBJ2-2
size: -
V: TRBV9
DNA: TGTGCCAGCAGGTCCTCTAGCGGGGGCTTTAACACCGGGGAGCTGTTTTTT
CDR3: CASRSSSGGFNTGELFF

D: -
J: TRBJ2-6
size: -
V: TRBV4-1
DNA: TGCGCCAGCAGCCAGGACGAGAGCCCTGGGGCCAACGTCCTGACTTTC
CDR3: CASSQDESPGANVLTF

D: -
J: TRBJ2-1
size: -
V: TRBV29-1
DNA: TGCAGCGTTGAAGGAGGGATCTACAATGAGCAGTTCTTC
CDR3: CSVEGGIYNEQFF

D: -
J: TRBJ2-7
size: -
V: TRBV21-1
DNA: TGTGCCAGCAGCAAGAGGATCCGGGGAGCGGGGCCATACGAGCAGTACTTC
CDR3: CASSKRIRGAGPYEQYF

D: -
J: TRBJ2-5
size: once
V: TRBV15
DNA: TGTGCCACCAGCAGAGATTCAGAGACTCTTAATGAGCAGTACTTC
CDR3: CATSRDSETLNEQYF

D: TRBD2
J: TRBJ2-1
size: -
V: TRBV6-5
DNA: TGTGCCAGCAGTTACTATGCGGGAGGGTTCTACAATGAGCAGTTCTTC
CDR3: CASSYYAGGFYNEQFF

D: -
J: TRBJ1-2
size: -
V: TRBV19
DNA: TGTGCCAGCGTCTCGGACGGGGGGCTTGTTTCAGATGGCTACACCTTC
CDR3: CASVSDGGLVSDGYTF

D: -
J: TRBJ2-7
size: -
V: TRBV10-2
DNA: TGCGCCAGCAGTGATGGTGGGACCACCTTCTCCTACGAGCAGTACTTC
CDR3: CASSDGGTTFSYEQYF

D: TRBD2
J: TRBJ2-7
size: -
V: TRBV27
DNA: TGTGCCAGCAGTTCCCGGGACATCCTGAGGGGTCTAGCGGGAGAAAAGCAGTACTTC
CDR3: CASSSRDILRGLAGEKQYF

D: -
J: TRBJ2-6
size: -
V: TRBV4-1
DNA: TGCGCCAGCACCGCTAATGATGGTTCTGGGGCCAACGTCCTGACTTTC
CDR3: CASTANDGSGANVLTF

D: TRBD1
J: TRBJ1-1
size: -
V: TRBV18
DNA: TGTGCCAGCTCACCAAACAGGGGGCGCGTAGGGGACACTGAAGCTTTCTTT
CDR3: CASSPNRGRVGDTEAFF

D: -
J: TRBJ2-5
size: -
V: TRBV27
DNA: TGTGCCAGCAGTTGGGACTCACAAGAGACCCAGTACTTC
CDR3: CASSWDSQETQYF

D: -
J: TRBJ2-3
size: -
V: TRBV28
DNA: TGTGCCAGCAGTTCTACAGGGATAGATACGCAGTATTTT
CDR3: CASSSTGIDTQYF

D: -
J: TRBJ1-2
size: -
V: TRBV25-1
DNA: TGTGCCAGCATGGGTAATGGCTACACCTTC
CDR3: CASMGNGYTF

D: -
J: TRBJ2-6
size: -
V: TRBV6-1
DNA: TGTGCCAGCAGTGAGGGTGGCTCTGGGGCCAACGTCCTGACTTTC
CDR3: CASSEGGSGANVLTF

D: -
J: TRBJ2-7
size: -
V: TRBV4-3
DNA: TGCGCCAGCAGCCAAGATGGAGTTTACGAGCAGTACTTC
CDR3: CASSQDGVYEQYF

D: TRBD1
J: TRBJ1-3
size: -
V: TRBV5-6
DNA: TGTGCCAGCAGCCAAGACAGGGAGGCTTTCTCTGGAAACACCATATATTTT
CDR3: CASSQDREAFSGNTIYF

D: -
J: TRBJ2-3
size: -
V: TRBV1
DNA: TGCACCAGCAGCCTTAGACACCGGGCCCCGATTTGGTTT
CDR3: CTSSLRHRAPIWF

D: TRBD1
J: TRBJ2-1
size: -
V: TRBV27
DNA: TGTGCCAGCAGAAGACAGGGTTACAATGAGCAGTTCTTC
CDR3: CASRRQGYNEQFF

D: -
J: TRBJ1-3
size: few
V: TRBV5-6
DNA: TGTGCCAGCAGCGGCTCTGGAAACACCATATATTTT
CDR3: CASSGSGNTIYF

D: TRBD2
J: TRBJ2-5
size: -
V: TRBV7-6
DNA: TGTGCCAGCAGCCCCGGGACTAGCGGACGGCGAGAGACCCAGTACTTC
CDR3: CASSPGTSGRRETQYF

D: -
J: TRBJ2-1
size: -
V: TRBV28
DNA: TGTGCCAGCAGTTCCCTCGACTGGAAGAATGAGCAGTTCTTC
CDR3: CASSSLDWKNEQFF

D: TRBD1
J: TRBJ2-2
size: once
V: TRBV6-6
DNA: TGTGCCAGCAGTTACTCGAGACAGGGGGCGGGGGAGCTGTTTTTT
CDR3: CASSYSRQGAGELFF

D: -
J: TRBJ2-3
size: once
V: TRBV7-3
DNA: TGTGCCAGCAGCTTAACGATCTCGGCGGCTGATACGCAGTATTTT
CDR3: CASSLTISAADTQYF

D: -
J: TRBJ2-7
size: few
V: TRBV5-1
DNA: TGCGCCAGCAGCCTCCGGGACAAAACCTACGAGCAGTACTTC
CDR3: CASSLRDKTYEQYF

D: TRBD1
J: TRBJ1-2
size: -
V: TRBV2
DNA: TGTGCCAGCAGGGCAGGGACAGGGCTGGACTATGGCTACACCTTC
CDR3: CASRAGTGLDYGYTF

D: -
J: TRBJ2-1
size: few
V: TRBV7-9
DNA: TGTGCCAGCAGCTTACCGGACGGCGCTAATGAGCAGTTCTTC
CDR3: CASSLPDGANEQFF

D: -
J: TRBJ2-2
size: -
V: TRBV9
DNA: TGTGCCAGCAGTCCTGACTCCTGGGCTTCAACCGGGGAGCTGTTTTTT
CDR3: CASSPDSWASTGELFF

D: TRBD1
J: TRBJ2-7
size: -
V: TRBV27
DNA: TGTGCCAGCAGCGACAGGGAGAGCTCCTACGAGCAGTACTTC
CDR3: CASSDRESSYEQYF

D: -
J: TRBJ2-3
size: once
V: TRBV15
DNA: TGTGCCACCAGCAGAGATCGACAGCCCACAGATACGCAGTATTTT
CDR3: CATSRDRQPTDTQYF

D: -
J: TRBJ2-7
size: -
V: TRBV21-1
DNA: TGTGCCAGCAGCGGTCGGGACCGCTCCTACGAGCAGTACTTC
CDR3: CASSGRDRSYEQYF

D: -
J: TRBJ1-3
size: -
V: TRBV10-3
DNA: TGTGCCATCAGTGAAATGACGGGGAGTAAAAACACCATATATTTT
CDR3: CAISEMTGSKNTIYF

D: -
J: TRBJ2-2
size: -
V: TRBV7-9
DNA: TGTGCCAGCACCGGCGACTGGGTTCGCGCCGGGGAGCTGTTTTTT
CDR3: CASTGDWVRAGELFF

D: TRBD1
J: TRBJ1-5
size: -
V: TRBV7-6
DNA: TGTGCCAGCAGCATACAGGGGGCGGGTCAGCCCCAGCATTTT
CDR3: CASSIQGAGQPQHF

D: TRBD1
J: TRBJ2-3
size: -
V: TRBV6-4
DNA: TGTGCCAGCAGTGAACAGGGGCAAGATACGCAGTATTTT
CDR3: CASSEQGQDTQYF